Following are 9 T cell receptor beta chains from one sample sequenced in a study of vaccination and CD4 T cells after COVID-19 (dated by TCRdb to 2022 to 2024). For these TCRs, the target antigens are not known. Receptor libraries were prepared by PCR. The instrument given in TCRdb is Illumina iSeq 100. DNA from cultured CD4+ T cells was subjected to TCR sequencing with the Oncomine TCR Beta short-read assay at the Johns Hopkins FTIC core. TCRdb itself trimmed the public reads at Q25 with fastp, ran MiXCR and retained productive beta chains. Rows are unified per CDR3 protein, each entry keeping the most common DNA and genes. The table for this sample lists approximately 22,000 distinct CDR3 sequences; roughly 40% of them were counted only once. Together, the top ten hold roughly a tenth of the sample. The meaning of the sample's time point label: late sampling 161 to 241 days after vaccination in a few convalescent patients. According to the study, the label for this sample's treatment or condition signals: approximately 9-day PBMC culture with coronavirus spike peptide pools or control peptides (ViraFEST assay).

The sequencing used CD4+ T cells from blood, cultured in vitro, collected about 7 months after SARS-CoV-2 vaccination. Receptors were obtained from a human donor who had recovered from COVID-19.

This clonotype was seen a handful of times. The V and J genes are TRBV15 and TRBJ2-5, with D unclear. Germline loops: CDR1 LNHNV, CDR2 YYDKDF (reference sequence). The CDR3 runs to 14 residues. Trimming stripped 4 bases from V and 0 bases from J, with 9 bases between. As DNA, the CDR3 is TGTGCCACCAGCATACAGACGAACCAAGAGACCCAGTACTTC. This encodes CATSIQTNQETQYF.

CDR3 amino acids: CASRPTGVGQPQHF. DNA of the CDR3: TGTGCCAGCAGGCCTACAGGGGTGGGTCAGCCCCAGCATTTT. This rearrangement joins TRBV6-1 to TRBJ1-5, with 7 positions matching TRBD1. CDR1 is MNHNS and CDR2 is SASEGT in the germline V gene. This CDR3 has 14 amino acids. V shed 6 bases and J 6 bases; nucleotides not matched to a gene: 8.

This clonotype showed up just a few times. This sequence joins TRBV27 and TRBJ2-5; 7 positions agree with TRBD2. The length of the CDR3 is 13 residues. The germline CDR1 and CDR2 sequences are MNHEY and SMNVEV (reference sequence). Trimming took 8 bases from V and 4 from J; bases not matched to a gene: 7. The CDR3 nucleotides are TGTGCCAGCGGCCTGGGGGGGAGAGAGACCCAGTACTTC. Protein product: CASGLGGRETQYF.

This clonotype was seen a handful of times. V and J are TRBV7-3 and TRBJ2-5, with D tentatively TRBD1 (5 bases). The CDR3 is made up of 14 amino acids. V was pared by 2 bases and J by 3 bases, with 10 bases between. CDR1 is SGHTA, CDR2 FQGTGA, per germline. CDR3 residues: CASSLLAREETQYF. Here the CDR3 DNA reads TGTGCCAGCAGCTTATTAGCCAGGGAAGAGACCCAGTACTTC.

This chain uses TRBV19 with TRBJ1-1, with D tentatively TRBD1 (6 bases). V shed 6 bases and J shed 5 bases, with 16 bases lying between them. There are 14 residues in the CDR3. Germline V gene sequence: CDR1 LNHDA, CDR2 SQIVND (reference sequence). Written as DNA, the CDR3 is TGTGCCAGTAGAGGGGGTGGGAGGATAACTGAAGCTTTCTTT. It specifies CASRGGGRITEAFF.

Only a few counts were recorded for this clonotype. The genes are TRBV7-9 and TRBJ2-5; no clear D gene. Germline V CDR1 and CDR2: SEHNR, FQNEAQ (reference sequence). The CDR3 length is 12 residues. With 2 bases removed from V and 4 bases from J, the gap between germline ends came to 5 bases. As DNA, the CDR3 is TGTGCCAGCAGCTTACCGGGAGAGACCCAGTACTTC. Translation gives CASSLPGETQYF.

This clonotype was detected a few times. DNA for the CDR3: TGTGCCAGCAGCTTAGTTTTACAGACCTTCAATTCACCCCTCCACTTT. Amino acids: CASSLVLQTFNSPLHF. V usage is TRBV7-8 and J usage is TRBJ1-6, with D hard to call. Germline values: CDR1 SGHVS, CDR2 FQNEAQ. V lost 1 base, J lost 7 bases, and 14 bases lay in between. The CDR3 is made up of 16 amino acids.

The rearrangement uses TRBV20-1 and TRBJ2-1; the match to TRBD2 covers 8 bases. The trim removed 5 bases at V and 6 bases at J, leaving 9 bases unmatched. CDR3 length equals 14 residues. Germline CDR1 is DFQATT and CDR2 is SNEGSKA (reference sequence). The CDR3 DNA follows: TGCAGTGCTCAGCCCGGGACTAGGAGCAATGAGCAGTTCTTC. It is translated as CSAQPGTRSNEQFF.

The chain couples TRBV7-2 to TRBJ2-7; tentative D call: TRBD2 (5 bases). The CDR3 is 14 residues long. Germline V lookup: CDR1 SGHTA, CDR2 FQGNSA. V dropped 1 base and J dropped 4 bases, with 11 bases sitting between them. The chain's CDR3 is CASSLGGSRYEQYF. CDR3 DNA: TGTGCCAGCAGCTTAGGAGGGAGTCGGTACGAGCAGTACTTC.